The source of this TCR beta chain is a study of shared clonotypes between healthy human individuals. Looked up from germline, CDR1 is SGHRS and CDR2 is YFSETQ. V shed 5 bases, J shed 4 bases, and the junction held 2 bases outside the gene matches. This CDR3 has 14 residues. Genomic DNA (from each subset) was split evenly across several immunoSEQ plates. Method: immunoSEQ multiplex PCR; TCRdb's copy keeps in-frame clones and lacks some. In the table there are a few million clones, roughly 93% of which are singletons. The naive CD8 fraction comprised CD45RO-negative cells positively selected for CCR7 and excluded terminally differentiated effector memory CD45RA+ cells. Caucasian adults living in Nashville, Tennessee, provided all samples.

The chain is built from TRBV5-1 and TRBJ2-3, with TRBD2 matching over 12 bases. The sequenced sample consisted of naive CD8+ T cells from PBMCs. The TCR comes from a man in his late teens or twenties in good health. Some clones in this sample may be carry-over from other donors' samples. The CDR3 DNA sequence: TGCGCCAGCAGACTAGCGGGAGGTGCAGATACGCAGTATTTT. Its translation is CASRLAGGADTQYF.